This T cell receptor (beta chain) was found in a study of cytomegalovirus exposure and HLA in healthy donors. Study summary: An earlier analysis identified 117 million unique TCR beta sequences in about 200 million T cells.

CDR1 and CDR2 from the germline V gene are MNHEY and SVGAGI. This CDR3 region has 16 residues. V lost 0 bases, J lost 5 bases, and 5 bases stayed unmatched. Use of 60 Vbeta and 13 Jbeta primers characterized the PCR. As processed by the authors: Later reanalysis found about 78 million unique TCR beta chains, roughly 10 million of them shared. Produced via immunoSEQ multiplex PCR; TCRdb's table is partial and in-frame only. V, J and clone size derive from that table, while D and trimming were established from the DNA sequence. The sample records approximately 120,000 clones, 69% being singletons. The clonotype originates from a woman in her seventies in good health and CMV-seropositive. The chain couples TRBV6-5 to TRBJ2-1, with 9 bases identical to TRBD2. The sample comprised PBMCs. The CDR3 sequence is CASSYSFGLAHNEQFF. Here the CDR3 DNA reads TGTGCCAGCAGTTACTCGTTTGGACTAGCGCACAATGAGCAGTTCTTC.